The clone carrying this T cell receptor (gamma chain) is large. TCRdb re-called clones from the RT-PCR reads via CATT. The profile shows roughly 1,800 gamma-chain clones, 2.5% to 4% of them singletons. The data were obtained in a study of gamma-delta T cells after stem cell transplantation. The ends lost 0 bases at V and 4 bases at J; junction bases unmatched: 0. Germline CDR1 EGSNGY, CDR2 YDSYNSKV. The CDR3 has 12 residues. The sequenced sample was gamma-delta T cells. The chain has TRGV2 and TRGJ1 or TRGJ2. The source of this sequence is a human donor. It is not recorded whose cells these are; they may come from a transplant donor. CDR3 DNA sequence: TGTGCCACCTGGGACGGGTATTATAAGAAACTCTTT. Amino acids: CATWDGYYKKLF.